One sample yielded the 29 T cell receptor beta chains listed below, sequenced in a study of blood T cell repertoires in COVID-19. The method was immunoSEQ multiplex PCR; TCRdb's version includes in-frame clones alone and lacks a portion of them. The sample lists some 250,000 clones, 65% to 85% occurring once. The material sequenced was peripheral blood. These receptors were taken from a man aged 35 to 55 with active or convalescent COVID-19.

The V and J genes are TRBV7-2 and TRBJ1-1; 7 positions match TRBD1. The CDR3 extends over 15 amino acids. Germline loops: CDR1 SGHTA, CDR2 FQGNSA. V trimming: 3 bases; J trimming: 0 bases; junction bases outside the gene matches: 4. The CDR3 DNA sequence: TGTGCCAGCAGCTTGCAACAGGGGTTGAACACTGAAGCTTTCTTT. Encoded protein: CASSLQQGLNTEAFF.

The DNA of the CDR3 is TGTGCCAGTAGGACGACAGGCTTTAGCAATCAGCCCCAGCATTTT. Translation gives CASRTTGFSNQPQHF. The chain carries TRBV19 and TRBJ1-5, with D possibly matching TRBD1 (6 bases). V lost 6 bases to trimming and J lost 0 bases, with 12 bases between them. Germline loops: CDR1 LNHDA, CDR2 SQIVND (reference sequence). The CDR3 runs 15 residues.

CDR3 residues: CASRPVGLAGGQNTGELFF. Written as DNA, the CDR3 is TGTGCCAGCCGCCCTGTTGGACTAGCGGGGGGTCAGAACACCGGGGAGCTGTTTTTT. The V call is TRBV7-9, the J call TRBJ2-2; 14 nucleotides align to TRBD2. V lost 8 bases, J lost 1 base, and 12 bases stayed unmatched. CDR1 and CDR2 from the germline V gene are SEHNR and FQNEAQ (reference sequence). There are 19 residues in the CDR3. Supplemented by reference TRBV7-9 and TRBJ2-2, the full variable domain reads DTGVSQNPRHKITKRGQNVTFRCDPISEHNRLYWYRQTLGQGPEFLTYFQNEAQLEKSRLLSDRFSAERPKGSFSTLEIQRTEQGDSAMYLCASRPVGLAGGQNTGELFFGEGSRLTVL.

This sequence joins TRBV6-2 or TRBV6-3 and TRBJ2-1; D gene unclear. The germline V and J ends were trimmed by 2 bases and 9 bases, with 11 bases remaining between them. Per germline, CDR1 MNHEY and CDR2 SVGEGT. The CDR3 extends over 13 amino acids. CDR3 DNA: TGTGCCAGCAGTTACCGGCTAGTGGGTGAGCAGTTCTTC. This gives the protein CASSYRLVGEQFF.

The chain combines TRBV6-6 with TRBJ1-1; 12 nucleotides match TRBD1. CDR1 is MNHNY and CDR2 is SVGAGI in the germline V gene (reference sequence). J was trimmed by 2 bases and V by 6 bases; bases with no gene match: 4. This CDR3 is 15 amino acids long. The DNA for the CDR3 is TGTGCCAGCAGGGGGGACAGGGGGCTAAACACTGAAGCTTTCTTT. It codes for CASRGDRGLNTEAFF.

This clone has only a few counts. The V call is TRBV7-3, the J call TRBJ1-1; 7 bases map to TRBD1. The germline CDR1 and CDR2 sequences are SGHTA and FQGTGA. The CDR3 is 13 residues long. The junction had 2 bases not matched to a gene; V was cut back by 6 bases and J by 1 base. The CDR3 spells CASRGQPNTEAFF. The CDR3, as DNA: TGTGCCAGCAGGGGACAGCCGAACACTGAAGCTTTCTTT.

CDR3 in amino acids: CASSLAGGRAYEQYF. The CDR3 DNA follows: TGTGCCAGCAGCTTGGCTGGCGGGAGGGCCTACGAGCAGTACTTC. The V call is TRBV5-4, the J call TRBJ2-7; TRBD2 aligns across 9 bases. Germline trimming cut 0 bases from V and 2 bases from J; bases unmatched to any gene: 3. The CDR3 is 15 amino acids. Germline loops: CDR1 SGHNT, CDR2 YYREEE (reference sequence). Filled out from reference TRBV5-4 and TRBJ2-7, the complete variable domain reads ETGVTQSPTHLIKTRGQQVTLRCSSQSGHNTVSWYQQALGQGPQFIFQYYREEENGRGNFPPRFSGLQFPNYSSELNVNALELDDSALYLCASSLAGGRAYEQYFGPGTRLTVT.

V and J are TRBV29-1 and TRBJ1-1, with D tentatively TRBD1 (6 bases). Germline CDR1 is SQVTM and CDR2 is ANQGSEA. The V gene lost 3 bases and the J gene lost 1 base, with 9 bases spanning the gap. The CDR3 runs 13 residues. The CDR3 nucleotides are TGCAGCGTTGAGAGGGGGTCGAACACTGAAGCTTTCTTT. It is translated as CSVERGSNTEAFF.

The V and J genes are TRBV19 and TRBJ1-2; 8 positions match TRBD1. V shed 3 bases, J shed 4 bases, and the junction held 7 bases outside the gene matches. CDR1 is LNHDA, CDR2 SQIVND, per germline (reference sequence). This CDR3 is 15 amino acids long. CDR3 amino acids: CASSMDRAVGYGYTF. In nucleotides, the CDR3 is TGTGCCAGTAGTATGGACAGGGCCGTTGGCTATGGCTACACCTTC.

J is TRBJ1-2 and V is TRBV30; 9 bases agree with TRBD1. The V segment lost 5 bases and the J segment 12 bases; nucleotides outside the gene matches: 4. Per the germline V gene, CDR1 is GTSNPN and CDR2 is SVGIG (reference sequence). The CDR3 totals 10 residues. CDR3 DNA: TGTGCCTGGGAACAGGGGGCGCACACCTTC. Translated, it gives CAWEQGAHTF. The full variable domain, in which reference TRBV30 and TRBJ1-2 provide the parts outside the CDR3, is SQTIHQWPATLVQPVGSPLSLECTVEGTSNPNLYWYRQAAGRGLQLLFYSVGIGQISSEVPQNLSASRPQDRQFILSSKKLLLSDSGFYLCAWEQGAHTFGSGTRLTVV.

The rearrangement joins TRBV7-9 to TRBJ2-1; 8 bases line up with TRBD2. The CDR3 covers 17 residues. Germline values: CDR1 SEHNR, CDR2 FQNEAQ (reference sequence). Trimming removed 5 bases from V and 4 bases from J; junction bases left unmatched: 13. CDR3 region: CASSPRMGSGTYNEQFF. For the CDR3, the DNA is TGTGCCAGCAGCCCCCGAATGGGTAGCGGGACTTACAATGAGCAGTTCTTC.

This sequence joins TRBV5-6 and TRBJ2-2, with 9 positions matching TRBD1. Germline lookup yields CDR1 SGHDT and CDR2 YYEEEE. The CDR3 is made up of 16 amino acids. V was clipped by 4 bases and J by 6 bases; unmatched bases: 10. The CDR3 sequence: CASSGGDRVSSGELFF. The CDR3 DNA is TGTGCCAGCAGCGGAGGGGACAGGGTTTCTTCCGGGGAGCTGTTTTTT.

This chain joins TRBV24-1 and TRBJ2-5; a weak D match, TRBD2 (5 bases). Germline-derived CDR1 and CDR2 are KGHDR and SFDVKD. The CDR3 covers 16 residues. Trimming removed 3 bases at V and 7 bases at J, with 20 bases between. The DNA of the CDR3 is TGTGCCACCAGTGATCGACCGGCCAGCGGCCCCGGGACCCAGTACTTC. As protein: CATSDRPASGPGTQYF.

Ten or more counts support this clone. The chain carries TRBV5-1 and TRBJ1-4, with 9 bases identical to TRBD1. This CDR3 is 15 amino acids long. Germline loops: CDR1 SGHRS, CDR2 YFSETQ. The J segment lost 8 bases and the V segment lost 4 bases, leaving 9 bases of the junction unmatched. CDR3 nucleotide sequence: TGCGCCAGCAGCCTAAGCGGACAGGGGAAGGAAAAACTGTTTTTT. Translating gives CASSLSGQGKEKLFF.

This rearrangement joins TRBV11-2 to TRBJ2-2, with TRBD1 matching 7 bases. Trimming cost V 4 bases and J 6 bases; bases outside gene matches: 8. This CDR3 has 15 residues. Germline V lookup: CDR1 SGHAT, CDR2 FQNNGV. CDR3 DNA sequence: TGTGCCAGCAGCTCGCCGACAGGGTACGCCGGGGAGCTGTTTTTT. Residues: CASSSPTGYAGELFF.

The CDR3 protein is CATSDPDRAYEQYF. The CDR3 region has the DNA TGTGCCACCAGTGATCCCGACAGGGCCTACGAGCAGTACTTC. The chain is built from TRBV24-1 and TRBJ2-7, with 7 nucleotides matching TRBD1. The J segment lost 2 bases and the V segment lost 3 bases, leaving 3 bases of the junction unmatched. The CDR3 sequence is 14 residues long. CDR1 is KGHDR and CDR2 is SFDVKD in the germline V gene.

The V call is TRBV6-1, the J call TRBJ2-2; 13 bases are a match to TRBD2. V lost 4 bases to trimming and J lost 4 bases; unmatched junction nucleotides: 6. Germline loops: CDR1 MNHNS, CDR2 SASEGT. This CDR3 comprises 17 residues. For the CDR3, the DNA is TGTGCCAGCAGTGTCGGACTAGCGGGAGTGGTCACCGGGGAGCTGTTTTTT. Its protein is CASSVGLAGVVTGELFF.

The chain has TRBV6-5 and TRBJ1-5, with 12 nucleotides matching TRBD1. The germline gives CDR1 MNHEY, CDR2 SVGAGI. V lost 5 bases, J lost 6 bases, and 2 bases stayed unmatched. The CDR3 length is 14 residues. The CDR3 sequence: CASSRDRGPQPQHF. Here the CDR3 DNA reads TGTGCCAGCAGTAGGGACAGGGGGCCTCAGCCCCAGCATTTT.

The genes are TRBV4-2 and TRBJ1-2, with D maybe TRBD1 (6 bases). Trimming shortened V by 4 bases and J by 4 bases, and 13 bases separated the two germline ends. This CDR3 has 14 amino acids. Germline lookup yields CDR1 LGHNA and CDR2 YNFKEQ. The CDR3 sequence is CASSPITGFYGYTF. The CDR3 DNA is TGTGCCAGCAGCCCGATCACAGGGTTCTATGGCTACACCTTC.

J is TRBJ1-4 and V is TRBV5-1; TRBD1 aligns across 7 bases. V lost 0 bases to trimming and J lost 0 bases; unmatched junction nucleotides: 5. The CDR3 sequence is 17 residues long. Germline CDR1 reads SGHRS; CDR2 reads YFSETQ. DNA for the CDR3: TGCGCCAGCAGCTTGGGGACAGGAAGGTCAACTAATGAAAAACTGTTTTTT. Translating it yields CASSLGTGRSTNEKLFF.

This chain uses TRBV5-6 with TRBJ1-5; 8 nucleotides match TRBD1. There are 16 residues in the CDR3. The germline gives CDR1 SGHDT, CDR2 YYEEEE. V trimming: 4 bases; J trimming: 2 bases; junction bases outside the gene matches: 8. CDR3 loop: CASSQLDRVGNQPQHF. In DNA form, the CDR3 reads TGTGCCAGCAGCCAATTGGACAGGGTCGGCAATCAGCCCCAGCATTTT. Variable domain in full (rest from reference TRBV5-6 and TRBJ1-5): DAGVTQSPTHLIKTRGQQVTLRCSPKSGHDTVSWYQQALGQGPQFIFQYYEEEERQRGNFPDRFSGHQFPNYSSELNVNALLLGDSALYLCASSQLDRVGNQPQHFGDGTRLSIL.

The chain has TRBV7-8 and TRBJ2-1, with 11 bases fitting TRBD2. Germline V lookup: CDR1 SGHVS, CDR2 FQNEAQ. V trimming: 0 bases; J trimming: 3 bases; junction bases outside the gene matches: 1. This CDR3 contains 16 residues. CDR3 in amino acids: CASSLALAGGYNEQFF. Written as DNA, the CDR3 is TGTGCCAGCAGCTTAGCCCTAGCGGGAGGCTACAATGAGCAGTTCTTC.

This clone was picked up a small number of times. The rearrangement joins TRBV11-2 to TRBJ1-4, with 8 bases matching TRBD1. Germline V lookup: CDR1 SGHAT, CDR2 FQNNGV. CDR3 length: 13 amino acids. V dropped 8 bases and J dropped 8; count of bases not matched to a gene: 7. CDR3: CASGRQGREKLFF. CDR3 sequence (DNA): TGTGCCAGCGGACGACAGGGGCGAGAAAAACTGTTTTTT.

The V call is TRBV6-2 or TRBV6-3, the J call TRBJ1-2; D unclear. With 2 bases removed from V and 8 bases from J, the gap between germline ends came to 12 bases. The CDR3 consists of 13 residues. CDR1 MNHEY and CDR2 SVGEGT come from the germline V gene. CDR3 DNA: TGTGCCAGCAGTTACGGACTCTCGAACGGCTACACCTTC. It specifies CASSYGLSNGYTF.

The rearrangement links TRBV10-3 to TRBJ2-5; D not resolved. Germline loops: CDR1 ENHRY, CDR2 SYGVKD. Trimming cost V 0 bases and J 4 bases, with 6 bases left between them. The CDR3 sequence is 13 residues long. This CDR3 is CAISESPRETQYF. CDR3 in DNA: TGTGCCATCAGTGAGTCCCCTAGAGAGACCCAGTACTTC.

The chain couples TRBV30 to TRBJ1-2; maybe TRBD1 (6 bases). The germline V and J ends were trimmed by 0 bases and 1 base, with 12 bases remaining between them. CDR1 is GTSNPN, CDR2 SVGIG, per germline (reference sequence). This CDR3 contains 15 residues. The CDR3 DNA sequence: TGTGCCTGGAGTGTAAGACAGGATTTTAACTATGGCTACACCTTC. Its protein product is CAWSVRQDFNYGYTF.

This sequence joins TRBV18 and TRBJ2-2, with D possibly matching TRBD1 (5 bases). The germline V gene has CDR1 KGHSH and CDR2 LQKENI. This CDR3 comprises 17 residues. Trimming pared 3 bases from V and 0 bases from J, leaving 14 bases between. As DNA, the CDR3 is TGTGCCAGCTCACCCTCCGCCCAGGGCGCGAACACCGGGGAGCTGTTTTTT. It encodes CASSPSAQGANTGELFF.

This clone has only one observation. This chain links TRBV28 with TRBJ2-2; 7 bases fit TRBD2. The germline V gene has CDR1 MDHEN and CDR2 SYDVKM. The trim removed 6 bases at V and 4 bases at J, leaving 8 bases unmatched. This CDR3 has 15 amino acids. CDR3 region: CASSWGGISTGELFF. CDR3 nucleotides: TGTGCCAGCAGCTGGGGGGGAATTAGCACCGGGGAGCTGTTTTTT.

CDR3 residues: CASSDNNEQFF. Written as DNA, the CDR3 is TGCGCCAGCAGTGATAACAATGAGCAGTTCTTC. The chain couples TRBV10-2 to TRBJ2-1, with D unclear. The CDR3 loop spans 11 amino acids. The germline CDR1 and CDR2 sequences are WSHSY and SAAADI. The V and J ends lost 3 bases and 5 bases respectively, with 2 bases between them.